Listed below are T cell receptor beta chains from one sample, sequenced in a study of blood T cells in healthy people across ages. Each CDR3 protein gets one entry after TCRdb re-called the 5' RACE reads with MiXCR. The table lists 1.8 million or so distinct CDR3 sequences, about 39% of them singletons, with more than 20% in the top ten. Sequenced sample: blood. The receptors originated from a human donor in good health. Both conserved end residues are part of each CDR3. The order of the fields is D gene, clone size, J gene, CDR3 length, V gene, CDR3 protein, CDR3 DNA. The D gene is left open where the match is weak. Rows may omit the clone size; those that give it use once, few, many or a size class.

d_call: TRBD2; clone_size: many; j_call: TRBJ2-1; cdr3_length: 16; v_call: TRBV9; cdr3_aa: CASSVVLAGAYNEQFF; cdr3_nt: TGTGCCAGCAGCGTAGTCCTAGCGGGGGCCTACAATGAGCAGTTCTTC
d_call: NA; clone_size: NA; j_call: TRBJ2-1; cdr3_length: 16; v_call: TRBV7-2; cdr3_aa: CASSLYGVGSYNEQFF; cdr3_nt: TGTGCCAGCAGCTTATACGGGGTAGGGTCCTACAATGAGCAGTTCTTC
d_call: TRBD1; clone_size: NA; j_call: TRBJ2-7; cdr3_length: 12; v_call: TRBV29-1; cdr3_aa: CSVRGQNYEQYF; cdr3_nt: TGCAGCGTCCGGGGACAGAACTACGAGCAGTACTTC
d_call: NA; clone_size: few; j_call: TRBJ2-7; cdr3_length: 12; v_call: TRBV5-5; cdr3_aa: CASNLQLGEQYF; cdr3_nt: TGTGCCAGCAATCTCCAGCTGGGCGAGCAGTACTTC
d_call: NA; clone_size: NA; j_call: TRBJ2-7; cdr3_length: 14; v_call: TRBV9; cdr3_aa: CACSVLEVPYEQYF; cdr3_nt: TGTGCCTGCAGCGTCCTCGAGGTCCCCTACGAGCAGTACTTC
d_call: NA; clone_size: NA; j_call: TRBJ1-2; cdr3_length: 13; v_call: TRBV20-1; cdr3_aa: CSARDPWDYGYTF; cdr3_nt: TGCAGTGCTAGAGATCCCTGGGACTATGGCTACACCTTC
d_call: NA; clone_size: few; j_call: TRBJ1-1; cdr3_length: 14; v_call: TRBV11-1; cdr3_aa: CASSLAQGRTEAFF; cdr3_nt: TGTGCCAGCAGCTTAGCCCAGGGGCGGACTGAAGCTTTCTTT
d_call: NA; clone_size: NA; j_call: TRBJ2-1; cdr3_length: 14; v_call: TRBV7-2; cdr3_aa: CASSLLGSYSEQFF; cdr3_nt: TGTGCCAGCAGCTTATTAGGCAGCTACAGTGAGCAGTTCTTC
d_call: TRBD1; clone_size: few; j_call: TRBJ1-2; cdr3_length: 17; v_call: TRBV6-5; cdr3_aa: CASSYRDRGFLGYGYTF; cdr3_nt: TGTGCCAGCAGTTACCGGGACAGGGGGTTTTTGGGCTATGGCTACACCTTC
d_call: NA; clone_size: NA; j_call: TRBJ2-4; cdr3_length: 13; v_call: TRBV20-1; cdr3_aa: CSAAQFTYNEQYF; cdr3_nt: TGCAGTGCTGCCCAGTTCACCTACAATGAGCAGTACTTC
d_call: TRBD1; clone_size: few; j_call: TRBJ1-2; cdr3_length: 13; v_call: TRBV5-1; cdr3_aa: CASSQDRVEGYTF; cdr3_nt: TGCGCCAGCAGCCAGGACAGGGTCGAGGGCTACACCTTC
d_call: NA; clone_size: NA; j_call: TRBJ2-7; cdr3_length: 13; v_call: TRBV7-9; cdr3_aa: CASSLGGVHEQYF; cdr3_nt: TGTGCCAGCAGCTTAGGGGGGGTCCACGAGCAGTACTTC
d_call: TRBD2; clone_size: NA; j_call: TRBJ2-1; cdr3_length: 14; v_call: TRBV7-2; cdr3_aa: CASSTRAGGGEQFF; cdr3_nt: TGTGCCAGCAGCACGCGGGCGGGGGGAGGTGAGCAGTTCTTC
d_call: TRBD2; clone_size: NA; j_call: TRBJ2-5; cdr3_length: 15; v_call: TRBV7-3; cdr3_aa: CASSPIAGTQETQYF; cdr3_nt: TGTGCCAGCAGTCCCATAGCGGGGACCCAAGAGACCCAGTACTTC
d_call: TRBD1; clone_size: few; j_call: TRBJ1-5; cdr3_length: 14; v_call: TRBV12-3/TRBV12-4; cdr3_aa: CASRKDRGNQPQHF; cdr3_nt: TGTGCCAGCAGAAAAGACAGGGGAAATCAGCCCCAGCATTTT
d_call: NA; clone_size: few; j_call: TRBJ1-5; cdr3_length: 15; v_call: TRBV7-2; cdr3_aa: CASSLSPGPDQPQHF; cdr3_nt: TGTGCCAGCAGCTTATCCCCAGGGCCGGATCAGCCCCAGCATTTT
d_call: NA; clone_size: NA; j_call: TRBJ2-3; cdr3_length: 13; v_call: TRBV7-2; cdr3_aa: CASSSTGLDTQYF; cdr3_nt: TGTGCCAGCAGCTCTACAGGCTTAGATACGCAGTATTTT
d_call: TRBD1; clone_size: NA; j_call: TRBJ2-3; cdr3_length: 13; v_call: TRBV29-1; cdr3_aa: CSARQGVTDTQYF; cdr3_nt: TGCAGCGCCCGACAGGGGGTCACAGATACGCAGTATTTT
d_call: NA; clone_size: many; j_call: TRBJ2-7; cdr3_length: 11; v_call: TRBV6-2/TRBV6-3; cdr3_aa: CASSYYYEQYF; cdr3_nt: TGTGCCAGCAGTTACTACTACGAGCAGTACTTC
d_call: NA; clone_size: few; j_call: TRBJ1-2; cdr3_length: 13; v_call: TRBV6-5; cdr3_aa: CASSYLAGDGYTF; cdr3_nt: TGTGCCAGCAGTTACTTGGCAGGGGATGGCTACACCTTC
d_call: TRBD1; clone_size: few; j_call: TRBJ2-5; cdr3_length: 13; v_call: TRBV27; cdr3_aa: CASADRVGETQYF; cdr3_nt: TGTGCCAGCGCGGACAGGGTGGGGGAGACCCAGTACTTC
d_call: NA; clone_size: NA; j_call: TRBJ1-2; cdr3_length: 16; v_call: TRBV4-1; cdr3_aa: CVSSPTGQTRNYGYTF; cdr3_nt: TGCGTCAGCAGCCCGACCGGACAAACAAGGAACTATGGCTACACCTTC
d_call: TRBD1; clone_size: few; j_call: TRBJ2-7; cdr3_length: 14; v_call: TRBV7-2; cdr3_aa: CASSFPGGRNEQYF; cdr3_nt: TGTGCCAGCAGCTTTCCAGGGGGTCGGAACGAGCAGTACTTC
d_call: NA; clone_size: NA; j_call: TRBJ1-5; cdr3_length: 17; v_call: TRBV5-1; cdr3_aa: CASSSVTMTGPNGPQHF; cdr3_nt: TGCGCCAGCAGCTCCGTAACGATGACAGGCCCAAATGGGCCCCAGCATTTT
d_call: NA; clone_size: NA; j_call: TRBJ1-5; cdr3_length: 14; v_call: TRBV6-2/TRBV6-3; cdr3_aa: CASSYWQDNQPQHF; cdr3_nt: TGTGCCAGCAGTTATTGGCAAGACAATCAGCCCCAGCATTTT
d_call: TRBD1; clone_size: NA; j_call: TRBJ1-2; cdr3_length: 15; v_call: TRBV9; cdr3_aa: CASSETTGEVYGYTF; cdr3_nt: TGTGCCAGCAGCGAAACGACAGGGGAGGTCTATGGCTACACCTTC
d_call: TRBD1; clone_size: once; j_call: TRBJ2-5; cdr3_length: 13; v_call: TRBV15; cdr3_aa: CATSSRQGWEQYF; cdr3_nt: TGTGCCACCAGCAGCCGACAGGGATGGGAGCAGTACTTC